This T cell receptor (beta chain) was captured by sequencing in a study of PD-1 blockade in classical Hodgkin lymphoma. Study-level results: TCR diversity at baseline was reported to be reduced in newly diagnosed patients relative to healthy donors. Complete responders' baseline diversity resembled that of newly diagnosed patients.

Looked up from germline, CDR1 is MNHNY and CDR2 is SVGAGI (reference sequence). The CDR3 runs 14 residues. J gave up 2 bases and V 5 bases, and 3 bases lay outside the gene matches. Documented time point: cycle 4 day 1 (C4D1), after more than 5 weeks of nivolumab. Every patient experienced relapse after autologous stem cell transplantation, and brentuximab vedotin exposure varied. The CD4+ T cells used were purified from thawed PBMCs through magnetic negative selection. The study recorded best responses of complete response, partial response or progressive disease. Concerning this clone: Its specificity is not known.

Method: immunoSEQ multiplex PCR; TCRdb's copy keeps in-frame clones and lacks some. The table shows fewer than 13,000 clones, with approximately 88% occurring only once. The sequence was obtained from a human donor with classical Hodgkin lymphoma. The V and J genes are TRBV6-6 and TRBJ2-3; 8 nucleotides align to TRBD1. The sample consisted of CD4+ T cells from blood, taken before the fourth cycle of nivolumab. DNA of the CDR3: TGTGCCAGCAGTCCGACAGGGGACACAGATACGCAGTATTTT. Encoded protein: CASSPTGDTDTQYF.